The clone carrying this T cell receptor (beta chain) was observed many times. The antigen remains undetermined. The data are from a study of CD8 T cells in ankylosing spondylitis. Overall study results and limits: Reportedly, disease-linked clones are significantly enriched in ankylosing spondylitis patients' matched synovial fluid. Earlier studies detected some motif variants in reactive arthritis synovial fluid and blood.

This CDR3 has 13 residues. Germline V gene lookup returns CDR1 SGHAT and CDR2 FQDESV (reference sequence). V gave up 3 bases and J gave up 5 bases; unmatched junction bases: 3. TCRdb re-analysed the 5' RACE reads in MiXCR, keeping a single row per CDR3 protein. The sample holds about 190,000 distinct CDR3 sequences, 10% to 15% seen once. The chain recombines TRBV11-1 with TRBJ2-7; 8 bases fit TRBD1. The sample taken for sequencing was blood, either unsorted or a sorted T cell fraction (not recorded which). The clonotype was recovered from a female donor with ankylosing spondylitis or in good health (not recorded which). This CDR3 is CASSFQGAHEQYF. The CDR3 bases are TGTGCCAGCAGCTTTCAGGGGGCGCACGAGCAGTACTTC.